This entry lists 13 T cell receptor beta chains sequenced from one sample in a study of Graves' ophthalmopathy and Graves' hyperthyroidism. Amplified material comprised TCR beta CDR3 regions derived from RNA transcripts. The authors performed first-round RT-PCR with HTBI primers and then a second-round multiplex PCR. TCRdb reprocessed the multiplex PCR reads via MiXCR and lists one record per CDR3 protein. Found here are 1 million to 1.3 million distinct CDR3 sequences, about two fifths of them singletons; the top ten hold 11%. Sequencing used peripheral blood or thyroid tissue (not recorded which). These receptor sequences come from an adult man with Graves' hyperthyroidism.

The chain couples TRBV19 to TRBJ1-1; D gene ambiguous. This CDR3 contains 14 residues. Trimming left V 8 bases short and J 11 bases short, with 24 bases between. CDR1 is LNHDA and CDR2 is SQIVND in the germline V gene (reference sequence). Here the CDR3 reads CASFADPSAGSAFF. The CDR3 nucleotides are TGTGCCAGTTTCGCGGACCCTAGTGCGGGGTCGGCTTTCTTT.

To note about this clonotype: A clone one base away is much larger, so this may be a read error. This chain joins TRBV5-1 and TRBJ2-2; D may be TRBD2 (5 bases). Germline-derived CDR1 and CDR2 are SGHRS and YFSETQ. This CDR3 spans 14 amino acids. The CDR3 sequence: CASRALEGTGEPFF. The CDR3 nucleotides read TGCGCCAGCAGAGCACTCGAAGGCACCGGGGAGCCGTTTTTT. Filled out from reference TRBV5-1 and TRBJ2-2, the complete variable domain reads KAGVTQTPRYLIKTRGQQVTLSCSPISGHRSVSWYQQTPGQGLQFLFEYFSETQRNKGNFPGRFSGRQFSNSRSEMNVSTLELGDSALYLCASRALEGTGEPFFGEGSRLTVL.

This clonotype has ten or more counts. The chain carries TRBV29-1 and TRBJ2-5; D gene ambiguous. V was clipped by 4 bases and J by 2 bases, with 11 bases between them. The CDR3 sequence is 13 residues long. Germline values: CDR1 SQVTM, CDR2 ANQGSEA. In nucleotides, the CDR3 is TGCAGCGTTGGCCCGAACCTGCAAGAGACCCAGTACTTC. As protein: CSVGPNLQETQYF.

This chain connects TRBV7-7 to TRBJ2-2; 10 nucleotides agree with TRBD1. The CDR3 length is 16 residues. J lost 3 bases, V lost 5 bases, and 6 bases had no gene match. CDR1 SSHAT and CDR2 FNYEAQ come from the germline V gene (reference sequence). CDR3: CASSTGQGKDTGELFF. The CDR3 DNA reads TGTGCCAGCAGCACGGGACAGGGGAAGGACACCGGGGAGCTGTTTTTT.

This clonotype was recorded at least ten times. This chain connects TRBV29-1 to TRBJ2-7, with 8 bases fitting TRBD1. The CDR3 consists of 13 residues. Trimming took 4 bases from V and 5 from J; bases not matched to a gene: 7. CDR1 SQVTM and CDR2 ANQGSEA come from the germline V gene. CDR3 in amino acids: CSVGTGQGHEQYF. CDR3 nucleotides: TGCAGCGTTGGTACTGGACAGGGCCACGAGCAGTACTTC.

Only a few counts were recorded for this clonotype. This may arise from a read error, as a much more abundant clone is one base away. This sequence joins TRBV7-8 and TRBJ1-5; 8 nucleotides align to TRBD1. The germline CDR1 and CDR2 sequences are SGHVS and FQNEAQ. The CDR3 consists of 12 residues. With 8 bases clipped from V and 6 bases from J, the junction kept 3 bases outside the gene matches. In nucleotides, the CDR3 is TGTGCCAGCGGACAGGGTGGTCAGCCCCAGCATTTT. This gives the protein CASGQGGQPQHF.

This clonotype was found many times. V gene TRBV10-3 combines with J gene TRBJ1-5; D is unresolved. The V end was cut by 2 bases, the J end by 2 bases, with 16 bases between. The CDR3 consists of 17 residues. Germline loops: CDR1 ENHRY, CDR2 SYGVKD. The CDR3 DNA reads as TGTGCCATCAGTGAGGAACCCATGCTGGCGGGCAATCAGCCCCAGCATTTT. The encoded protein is CAISEEPMLAGNQPQHF.

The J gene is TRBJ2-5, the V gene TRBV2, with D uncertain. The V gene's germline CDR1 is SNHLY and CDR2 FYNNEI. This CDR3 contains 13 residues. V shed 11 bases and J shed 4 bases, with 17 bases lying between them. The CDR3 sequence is CAGKLDVIETQYF. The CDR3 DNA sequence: TGTGCCGGCAAGTTGGACGTGATAGAGACCCAGTACTTC.

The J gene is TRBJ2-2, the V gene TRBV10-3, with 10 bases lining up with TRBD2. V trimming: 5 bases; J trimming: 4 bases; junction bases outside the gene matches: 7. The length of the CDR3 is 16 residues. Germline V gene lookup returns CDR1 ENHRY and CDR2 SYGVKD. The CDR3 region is CAISSAGGRGTGELFF. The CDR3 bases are TGTGCCATCAGTTCAGCGGGGGGGCGAGGCACCGGGGAGCTGTTTTTT.

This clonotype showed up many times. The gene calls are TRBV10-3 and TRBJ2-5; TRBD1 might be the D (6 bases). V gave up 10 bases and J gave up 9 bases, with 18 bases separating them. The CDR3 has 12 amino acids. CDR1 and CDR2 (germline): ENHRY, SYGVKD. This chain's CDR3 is CATGRTAEAQYF. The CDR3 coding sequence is TGTGCCACCGGACGGACAGCGGAGGCCCAGTACTTC.

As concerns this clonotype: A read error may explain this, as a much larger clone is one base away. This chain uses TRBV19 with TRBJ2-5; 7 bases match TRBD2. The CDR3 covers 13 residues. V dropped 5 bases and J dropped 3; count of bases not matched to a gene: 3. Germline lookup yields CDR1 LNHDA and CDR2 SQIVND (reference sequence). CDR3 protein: CASSRGTKETQYF. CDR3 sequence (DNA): TGTGCCAGTAGTCGAGGGACTAAAGAGACCCAGTACTTC.

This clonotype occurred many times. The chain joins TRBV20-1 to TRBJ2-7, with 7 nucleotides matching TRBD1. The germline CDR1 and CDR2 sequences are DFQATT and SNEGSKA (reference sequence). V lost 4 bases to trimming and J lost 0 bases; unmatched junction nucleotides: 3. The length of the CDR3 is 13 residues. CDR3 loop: CSATWDSSYEQYF. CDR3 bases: TGCAGTGCTACCTGGGACAGCTCCTACGAGCAGTACTTC.

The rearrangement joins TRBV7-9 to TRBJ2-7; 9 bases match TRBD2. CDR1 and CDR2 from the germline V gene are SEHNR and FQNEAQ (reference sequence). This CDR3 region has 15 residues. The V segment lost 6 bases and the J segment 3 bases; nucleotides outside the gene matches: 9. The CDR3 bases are TGTGCCAGCAGTCGGTCGACAGCGGGGGGCTACGAGCAGTACTTC. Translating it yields CASSRSTAGGYEQYF.